This TCR beta chain derives from a study of shared T cell receptors in the human thymus. Produced via immunoSEQ multiplex PCR; TCRdb's table is partial and in-frame only. The table has over 350,000 clones, about 95% seen once. CDR3 length equals 21 residues. Germline V gene data show CDR1 as MNHEY and CDR2 as SMNVEV (reference sequence). V gave up 3 bases and J gave up 3 bases; unmatched junction bases: 17. The receptor was derived from a human donor. The specimen was thymocytes. This chain uses TRBV27 with TRBJ2-3; 14 bases map to TRBD2. DNA of the CDR3: TGTGCCAGCAGTTTGTTCGGTCAAGGGACTAGCGGGAGAGGTAGTACAGATACGCAGTATTTT. Translating it yields CASSLFGQGTSGRGSTDTQYF.